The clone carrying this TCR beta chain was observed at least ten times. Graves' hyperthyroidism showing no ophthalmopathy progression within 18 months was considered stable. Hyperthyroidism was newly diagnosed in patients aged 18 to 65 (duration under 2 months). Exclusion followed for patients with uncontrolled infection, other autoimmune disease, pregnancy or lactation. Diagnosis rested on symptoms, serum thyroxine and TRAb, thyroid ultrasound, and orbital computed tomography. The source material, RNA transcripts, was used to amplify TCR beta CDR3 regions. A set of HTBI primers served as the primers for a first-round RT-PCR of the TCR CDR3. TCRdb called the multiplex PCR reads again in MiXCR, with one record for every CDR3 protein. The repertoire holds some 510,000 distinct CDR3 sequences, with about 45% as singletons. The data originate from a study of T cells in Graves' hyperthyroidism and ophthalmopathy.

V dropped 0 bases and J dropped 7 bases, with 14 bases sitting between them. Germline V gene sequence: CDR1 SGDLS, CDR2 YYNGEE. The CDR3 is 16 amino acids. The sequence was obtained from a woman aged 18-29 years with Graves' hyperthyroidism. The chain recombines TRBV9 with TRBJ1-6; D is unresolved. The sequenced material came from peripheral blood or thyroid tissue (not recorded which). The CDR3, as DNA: TGTGCCAGCAGCGTAGGAGCAGCCCTCGGGAATTCACCCCTCCACTTT. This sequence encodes CASSVGAALGNSPLHF.